This TCR beta chain was obtained from a study of blood T cell repertoires in COVID-19. Study summary: The samples span acute and convalescent COVID-19 from the United States, Italy and Spain. From T cells, B-cell-depleted T cells, or PBMCs came the material, which was cDNA or gDNA.

As processed by the authors: Estimates of nucleated cell counts were drawn from the amplification of reference gene primers. Data came from immunoSEQ multiplex PCR; TCRdb stores just in-frame clones and leaves some out. The V and J calls and the clone size are those of that table, but D and trimming were determined from the DNA. The table lists fewer than 350,000 clones, approximately 86% of them singletons. V was trimmed by 4 bases and J by 1 base, leaving 19 bases between them. Germline CDR1 MNHEY, CDR2 SMNVEV (reference sequence). CDR3 size: 17 residues. The origin of this receptor is a man aged 40-55 years with active or convalescent COVID-19. The sequenced sample was peripheral blood. This sequence joins TRBV27 and TRBJ1-1, with a tentative D call TRBD1 (6 bases). This chain's CDR3 is CASSSLNRVVGNTEAFF. CDR3 nucleotide sequence: TGTGCCAGCAGTTCATTAAACAGGGTGGTGGGGAACACTGAAGCTTTCTTT.